A single sample gave rise to the 20 T cell receptor beta chains below, sequenced in a study of cytomegalovirus exposure and HLA in healthy donors. Vbeta (60) and Jbeta (13) primers were used in the PCR. Only in-frame clones appear in the TCRdb table, and some are missing; sequencing was by immunoSEQ multiplex PCR. Among 150,000 to 200,000 clones listed, roughly 70% were seen once. The sample consisted of PBMCs. The origin of the receptors is a woman in her fifties or sixties in good health and CMV-seropositive.

The gene calls are TRBV5-1 and TRBJ2-5; TRBD2 matches at 7 bases. V lost 0 bases to trimming and J lost 5 bases; unmatched junction nucleotides: 4. Germline CDR1 and CDR2: SGHRS and YFSETQ. The CDR3 has 14 residues. The CDR3: CASSLATSVETQYF. In DNA form, the CDR3 reads TGCGCCAGCAGCTTGGCTACTAGCGTGGAGACCCAGTACTTC. The full variable domain, with the rest looked up from reference TRBV5-1 and TRBJ2-5, is KAGVTQTPRYLIKTRGQQVTLSCSPISGHRSVSWYQQTPGQGLQFLFEYFSETQRNKGNFPGRFSGRQFSNSRSEMNVSTLELGDSALYLCASSLATSVETQYFGPGTRLLVL.

This chain uses TRBV10-2 with TRBJ1-1, with a weak D call TRBD1 (5 bases). V lost 2 bases and J 10 bases, leaving 11 bases between the germline ends. This CDR3 is 12 amino acids long. Germline V CDR1 and CDR2: WSHSY, SAAADI. The CDR3 sequence is CASSEPQGAAFF. CDR3 in DNA: TGCGCCAGCAGTGAGCCGCAGGGCGCAGCTTTCTTT.

This clone was seen just once. The chain couples TRBV4-1 to TRBJ2-6; D not certain. Per the germline V gene, CDR1 is MGHRA and CDR2 is YSYEKL. This CDR3 spans 17 amino acids. Trimming cost V 5 bases and J 1 base, with 15 bases left between them. This chain's CDR3 is CASSYQSVGSGANVLTF. As DNA, the CDR3 is TGCGCCAGCAGCTACCAATCGGTCGGGTCTGGGGCCAACGTCCTGACTTTC.

This sequence joins TRBV27 and TRBJ2-7; 10 bases map to TRBD1. Trimming cost V 0 bases and J 2 bases; bases outside gene matches: 4. CDR3 length equals 16 residues. Germline loops: CDR1 MNHEY, CDR2 SMNVEV (reference sequence). The CDR3, as DNA: TGTGCCAGCAGTTTATCGATCGGACAGGGGGCCTACGAGCAGTACTTC. Translating gives CASSLSIGQGAYEQYF.

There are a few counts of this clone. This rearrangement joins TRBV10-3 to TRBJ2-7; D is unresolved. CDR1 ENHRY and CDR2 SYGVKD come from the germline V gene. V was pared by 4 bases and J by 3 bases, with 7 bases between. This CDR3 spans 12 amino acids. The CDR3 sequence is CAISVTDYEQYF. The CDR3 coding sequence is TGTGCCATCAGTGTAACAGACTACGAGCAGTACTTC.

J is TRBJ2-2 and V is TRBV6-5; D is possibly TRBD2 (5 bases). V gave up 2 bases and J gave up 4 bases, with 8 bases separating them. The germline gives CDR1 MNHEY, CDR2 SVGAGI. The CDR3 length is 14 residues. The CDR3 spells CASSYAAGTGELFF. The CDR3 DNA reads as TGTGCCAGCAGTTACGCGGCGGGCACCGGGGAGCTGTTTTTT.

This rearrangement joins TRBV18 to TRBJ2-7; 11 bases map to TRBD2. Germline assignment: CDR1 KGHSH and CDR2 LQKENI. There are 15 residues in the CDR3. The V segment lost 6 bases and the J segment 2 bases; nucleotides outside the gene matches: 6. The CDR3 loop is CASSPTSGGAYEQYF. The CDR3 region has the DNA TGTGCCAGCTCGCCTACTAGCGGGGGAGCCTACGAGCAGTACTTC.

The J gene is TRBJ1-6, the V gene TRBV6-1; 7 nucleotides agree with TRBD1. CDR1 is MNHNS and CDR2 is SASEGT in the germline V gene. The junction had 8 bases not matched to a gene; V was cut back by 1 base and J by 8 bases. The CDR3 totals 16 residues. CDR3 sequence reads: CASSEVNNRGDSPLHF. The DNA for the CDR3 is TGTGCCAGCAGTGAAGTGAACAACAGGGGTGATTCACCCCTCCACTTT.

The V and J genes are TRBV7-8 and TRBJ1-2; D remains unclear. V lost 2 bases to trimming and J lost 4 bases, with 14 bases between them. This CDR3 has 15 residues. Germline-derived CDR1 and CDR2 are SGHVS and FQNEAQ. The CDR3 DNA is TGTGCCAGCAGCTTATCTGGACTTCCCATCTATGGCTACACCTTC. It yields the protein CASSLSGLPIYGYTF. Based on the CDR3 plus reference TRBV7-8 and TRBJ1-2, the full variable domain is GAGVSQSPRYKVAKRGQDVALRCDPISGHVSLFWYQQALGQGPEFLTYFQNEAQLDKSGLPSDRFFAERPEGSVSTLKIQRTQQEDSAVYLCASSLSGLPIYGYTFGSGTRLTVV.

The V call is TRBV7-9, the J call TRBJ2-1; possible D gene TRBD2, 7 bases. V gave up 1 base and J gave up 14 bases, with 15 bases separating them. CDR3 size: 13 residues. Per the germline V gene, CDR1 is SEHNR and CDR2 is FQNEAQ (reference sequence). CDR3 DNA sequence: TGTGCCAGCAGCTTAGAGGGGGGGCGTAGAAAGTTCTTC. Translation: CASSLEGGRRKFF.

The V call is TRBV19, the J call TRBJ1-2; 7 bases line up with TRBD1. This CDR3 is 14 amino acids long. V lost 8 bases and J lost 1; bases outside the gene matches: 7. CDR1 and CDR2 (germline): LNHDA, SQIVND (reference sequence). CDR3 sequence: CASHQTGNNYGYTF. The CDR3 DNA reads as TGTGCCAGTCACCAGACAGGGAATAACTATGGCTACACCTTC.

The J gene is TRBJ2-7, the V gene TRBV7-8; 13 bases are a match to TRBD2. Per germline, CDR1 SGHVS and CDR2 FQNEAQ. The CDR3 is made up of 16 amino acids. The J segment lost 6 bases and the V segment lost 5 bases, leaving 10 bases of the junction unmatched. The CDR3 protein is CASSPGRLAGGLEQYF. The DNA of the CDR3 is TGTGCCAGCAGCCCCGGGAGACTAGCGGGGGGCCTCGAGCAGTACTTC.

The chain joins TRBV19 to TRBJ2-2; tentative D call: TRBD1 (6 bases). Trimming shortened V by 5 bases and J by 6 bases, and 10 bases separated the two germline ends. This CDR3 region has 13 residues. The germline V gene has CDR1 LNHDA and CDR2 SQIVND (reference sequence). The CDR3 nucleotides are TGTGCCAGTAGTCTCACAGGGCCCGGGGAGCTGTTTTTT. This sequence encodes CASSLTGPGELFF.

V usage is TRBV9 and J usage is TRBJ2-1; TRBD2 aligns across 11 bases. CDR3 length equals 15 residues. J lost 5 bases, V lost 0 bases, and 1 base had no gene match. Germline V gives CDR1 SGDLS, CDR2 YYNGEE. CDR3 loop: CASSVASGGHNEQFF. CDR3 nucleotides: TGTGCCAGCAGCGTAGCTAGCGGGGGGCACAATGAGCAGTTCTTC.

This CDR3 is CASSQTGGAGEKLFF. CDR3 DNA: TGCGCCAGCAGCCAGACAGGGGGCGCGGGAGAAAAACTGTTTTTT. The chain combines TRBV4-1 with TRBJ1-4, with TRBD1 identical over 10 bases. V was clipped by 3 bases and J by 8 bases; unmatched bases: 6. Germline lookup yields CDR1 MGHRA and CDR2 YSYEKL. CDR3 length: 15 residues.

The gene calls are TRBV2 and TRBJ2-2; D is uncertain. This CDR3 has 14 residues. Trimming left V 5 bases short and J 5 bases short, with 12 bases between. CDR1 and CDR2 from the germline V gene are SNHLY and FYNNEI. This CDR3 reads CASSSRFRTGELFF. CDR3 in DNA: TGTGCCAGCAGTTCCAGGTTCAGGACCGGGGAGCTGTTTTTT.

The chain carries TRBV4-2 and TRBJ1-2, with 9 bases fitting TRBD1. V gave up 1 base and J gave up 4 bases; unmatched junction bases: 7. The germline gives CDR1 LGHNA, CDR2 YNFKEQ. CDR3 length: 16 amino acids. In nucleotides, the CDR3 is TGTGCCAGCAGCCAAGCACAGGGGGCGATCGTCTATGGCTACACCTTC. This translates into CASSQAQGAIVYGYTF.

This clone is a singleton in its sample. V and J are TRBV30 and TRBJ2-5; 10 bases are a match to TRBD2. CDR1 and CDR2 from the germline V gene are GTSNPN and SVGIG (reference sequence). The CDR3 totals 16 residues. V lost 0 bases and J lost 5; bases outside the gene matches: 9. The CDR3, as DNA: TGTGCCTGGAGTGTTGGGACTAGCGTCTCCCAGGAGACCCAGTACTTC. Translation: CAWSVGTSVSQETQYF.

The rearrangement uses TRBV5-4 and TRBJ1-6; a possible D gene is TRBD1 (5 bases). CDR1 is SGHNT, CDR2 YYREEE, per germline (reference sequence). Deletions cut 4 bases from V and 0 bases from J, with 11 bases between. The CDR3 consists of 16 residues. In nucleotides, the CDR3 is TGTGCCAGCAGCCTCGGGGGTAACTCCTATAATTCACCCCTCCACTTT. Its translation is CASSLGGNSYNSPLHF.

The chain has TRBV25-1 and TRBJ1-2, with D maybe TRBD1 (5 bases). V was clipped by 8 bases and J by 4 bases, with 11 bases between them. The germline CDR1 and CDR2 sequences are MGHDK and SYGVNS. CDR3 length: 12 residues. CDR3 sequence (DNA): TGTGCCAGCTCAAGGGGCGGCTATGGCTACACCTTC. Protein sequence: CASSRGGYGYTF.